This is a list of T cell receptor beta chains from one sample in a study of shared clonotypes between healthy human individuals. Using immunoSEQ multiplex PCR, the repertoire was profiled, and TCRdb retains in-frame clones only, with some absent. The sample has approximately 710,000 clones; about 92% are singletons. Sequenced input: memory CD8+ T cells from PBMCs. The receptors were gathered from a man in his late teens or twenties in good health. Some clones in this sample may be carry-over from other donors' samples. Both conserved end residues are trimmed from each CDR3.

ASTGFGQIRAHHRGYT	TRBV2	TRBJ1-2
ASSLFLQGDMNTEAF	TRBV5-1	TRBJ1-1
VMGVAGGPSEQF	TRBV5-4	TRBJ2-1
ASSLMGQVTEAF	TRBV27	TRBJ1-1
ASSTGTLQETQY	TRBV6-5	TRBJ2-5
ASSTTGEKGYNEQF	TRBV28	TRBJ2-1
ASSLAGDATGELF	TRBV4-2	TRBJ2-2
ASSLGQDNEQF	TRBV7-6	TRBJ2-1
ASSLLDSSSYEQY	TRBV28	TRBJ2-7
ASRLQGTDTQY	TRBV7-2	TRBJ2-3
ASSPPSYEQY	TRBV18	TRBJ2-7
ASSLIFGPLSYEQY	TRBV5-1	TRBJ2-7
ATSRGERLLISGANVLT	TRBV15	TRBJ2-6